These 24 T cell receptor beta chains share one sample of origin, sequenced in a study of T cells in Graves' hyperthyroidism and ophthalmopathy. The investigators amplified TCR beta CDR3 regions from RNA transcripts. The HTBI primer set was used in a first-round RT-PCR of the TCR CDR3. TCRdb reanalysed the multiplex PCR reads using MiXCR and keeps one entry per CDR3 protein. The table records hundreds of thousands of distinct CDR3 sequences, around a sixth of them present only once. The source material was blood. These receptors came from a woman between 50 and 59 years old with Graves' hyperthyroidism that later progressed to Graves' ophthalmopathy.

This clonotype was seen a few times. The V gene is TRBV15, the J gene TRBJ2-7, with D uncertain. Germline assignment: CDR1 LNHNV and CDR2 YYDKDF (reference sequence). The CDR3 covers 9 residues. V was cut by 4 bases and J by 9 bases, with 4 bases left in between. The DNA for the CDR3 is TGTGCCACCAGCAATGGGCAGTACTTC. Its translation is CATSNGQYF.

V usage is TRBV5-1 and J usage is TRBJ1-1; D possibly corresponds to TRBD1 (6 bases). V dropped 4 bases and J dropped 5 bases, with 15 bases sitting between them. The length of the CDR3 is 14 residues. CDR1 and CDR2 from the germline V gene are SGHRS and YFSETQ. CDR3 coding DNA: TGCGCCAGCAGCCCCGGGGGGCCGTGGACTGAAGCTTTCTTT. Protein product: CASSPGGPWTEAFF.

The table lists this clonotype with a count of one. The V and J genes are TRBV19 and TRBJ2-3, with 7 bases lining up with TRBD1. The CDR3 is 15 residues long. V trimming: 5 bases; J trimming: 1 base; junction bases outside the gene matches: 6. The V gene's germline CDR1 is LNHDA and CDR2 SQIVND (reference sequence). The DNA for the CDR3 is TGTGCCAGTAGTCGGACAGGCAGAGGCACAGATACGCAGTATTTT. Translation: CASSRTGRGTDTQYF.

The V gene is TRBV2, the J gene TRBJ2-3; 10 bases align to TRBD2. This CDR3 region has 14 residues. CDR1 SNHLY and CDR2 FYNNEI come from the germline V gene. V trimming: 7 bases; J trimming: 1 base; junction bases outside the gene matches: 2. The CDR3 loop is CASTGLAGTDTQYF. The CDR3 DNA sequence: TGTGCCAGCACTGGACTAGCGGGCACAGATACGCAGTATTTT.

This clonotype was counted between two and nine times. This chain connects TRBV7-9 to TRBJ1-1; perhaps TRBD1 as D (5 bases). Trimming cost V 5 bases and J 3 bases, with 16 bases left between them. Germline V CDR1 and CDR2: SEHNR, FQNEAQ (reference sequence). The length of the CDR3 is 15 residues. The CDR3 DNA follows: TGTGCCAGCAGCAACCCCCCGGGGCGAGACACTGAAGCTTTCTTT. It is translated as CASSNPPGRDTEAFF.

This clonotype was observed many times. J is TRBJ1-4 and V is TRBV11-2; 9 nucleotides align to TRBD1. V dropped 4 bases and J dropped 7; count of bases not matched to a gene: 7. The germline CDR1 and CDR2 sequences are SGHAT and FQNNGV. CDR3 length: 15 amino acids. The CDR3 is CASSSGQGPGEKLFF. The CDR3 DNA reads as TGTGCCAGCAGCTCCGGACAGGGGCCAGGTGAAAAACTGTTTTTT.

This clonotype was picked up a small number of times. V and J are TRBV29-1 and TRBJ2-3; D not resolved. Germline-derived CDR1 and CDR2 are SQVTM and ANQGSEA. The V gene lost 1 base and the J gene lost 5 bases, with 7 bases spanning the gap. This CDR3 region has 12 residues. The CDR3 DNA reads TGCAGCGTTGAAGCCATAGGAGATACGCAGTATTTT. Translation gives CSVEAIGDTQYF.

The chain has TRBV19 and TRBJ1-2, with 9 bases that match TRBD1. The V and J ends lost 4 bases and 1 base, in that order; junction bases with no gene match: 4. Germline loops: CDR1 LNHDA, CDR2 SQIVND (reference sequence). The CDR3 length is 15 residues. CDR3 sequence: CASSTQGQGNYGYTF. The CDR3 DNA follows: TGTGCCAGTAGTACCCAGGGACAGGGTAACTATGGCTACACCTTC. The variable domain in full, with the rest retrieved from reference TRBV19 and TRBJ1-2, is DGGITQSPKYLFRKEGQNVTLSCEQNLNHDAMYWYRQDPGQGLRLIYYSQIVNDFQKGDIAEGYSVSREKKESFPLTVTSAQKNPTAFYLCASSTQGQGNYGYTFGSGTRLTVV.

The chain is built from TRBV3-1 and TRBJ1-6, with D perhaps TRBD1 (5 bases). The CDR3 runs to 15 residues. Per the germline V gene, CDR1 is LGHDT and CDR2 is YNNKEL (reference sequence). The V and J ends lost 4 bases and 9 bases respectively, with 16 bases between them. CDR3 region: CASSPMTAQASPLHF. In DNA, the CDR3 is TGTGCCAGCAGCCCAATGACAGCCCAGGCTTCACCCCTCCACTTT. Full variable domain (rest looked up from reference TRBV3-1 and TRBJ1-6): DTAVSQTPKYLVTQMGNDKSIKCEQNLGHDTMYWYKQDSKKFLKIMFSYNNKELIINETVPNRFSPKSPDKAHLNLHINSLELGDSAVYFCASSPMTAQASPLHFGNGTRLTVT.

The V call is TRBV12-5, the J call TRBJ2-7; TRBD2 matches at 7 bases. V was clipped by 3 bases and J by 2 bases; unmatched bases: 16. The CDR3 has 18 amino acids. The germline V gene encodes CDR1 LGHNT and CDR2 FRNRAP. The CDR3 region is CASGFLTALPGGTYEQYF. The CDR3 DNA sequence: TGTGCTAGTGGTTTCCTCACCGCTCTACCGGGGGGTACCTACGAGCAGTACTTC.

This clonotype was seen at least ten times. V and J are TRBV10-3 and TRBJ2-1, with D possibly TRBD1 on 6 matching bases. CDR1 is ENHRY, CDR2 SYGVKD, per germline. V was trimmed by 1 base and J by 2 bases, leaving 12 bases between them. The CDR3 totals 16 residues. CDR3 amino acids: CAISEFVRGAYNEQFF. CDR3 DNA sequence: TGTGCCATCAGTGAGTTCGTCAGGGGAGCCTACAATGAGCAGTTCTTC.

In its sample, this clonotype was seen a few times. This chain joins TRBV20-1 and TRBJ2-2; 8 nucleotides align to TRBD1. The CDR3 runs 14 residues. Trimming at V came to 6 bases and at J to 3 bases, leaving 6 bases not matched to a gene. Germline CDR1 reads DFQATT; CDR2 reads SNEGSKA (reference sequence). The CDR3 protein is CSASDRGDTGELFF. The CDR3 DNA is TGCAGTGCATCAGACAGGGGAGACACCGGGGAGCTGTTTTTT.

This clonotype was seen a handful of times. The gene calls are TRBV6-4 and TRBJ2-1; TRBD1 matches 12 bases. The CDR3 is made up of 16 amino acids. CDR1 and CDR2 (germline): MRHNA, SNTAGT. The V gene end was trimmed by 0 bases and the J gene end by 8 bases; junction bases not matched to a gene: 5. The CDR3 here is CASSDSGTGGRYEQFF. The CDR3 nucleotides are TGTGCCAGCAGTGACTCTGGGACAGGGGGCAGGTATGAGCAGTTCTTC.

This clonotype occurred many times. The chain recombines TRBV11-2 with TRBJ1-2, with 10 bases lining up with TRBD1. CDR1 is SGHAT and CDR2 is FQNNGV in the germline V gene. Unmatched junction bases numbered 7, after V lost 2 bases and J lost 7 bases. This CDR3 comprises 15 residues. The CDR3 protein is CASSLTTGGAGGYTF. The CDR3 bases are TGTGCCAGCAGCTTAACGACAGGGGGCGCCGGTGGCTACACCTTC.

This clonotype was detected a few times. The chain is built from TRBV5-1 and TRBJ2-1; 8 nucleotides line up with TRBD2. Losses at the gene ends were 4 bases for V and 2 bases for J; bases not matched to a gene: 2. CDR3 size: 14 residues. Germline-derived CDR1 and CDR2 are SGHRS and YFSETQ. The CDR3 nucleotides are TGCGCCAGCAGCGTGACTAGCGCCTACAATGAGCAGTTCTTC. Its protein product is CASSVTSAYNEQFF.

A few counts support this clonotype. The V gene is TRBV29-1, the J gene TRBJ1-2; D might be TRBD1 (5 bases). CDR3 length equals 13 residues. Trimming pared 1 base from V and 4 bases from J, leaving 10 bases between. Germline CDR1 reads SQVTM; CDR2 reads ANQGSEA. CDR3 coding DNA: TGCAGCGTTGAAGCAGGGATCGGCTATGGCTACACCTTC. Protein: CSVEAGIGYGYTF.

The chain recombines TRBV6-1 with TRBJ2-7, with 12 bases fitting TRBD2. V lost 2 bases to trimming and J lost 5 bases; unmatched junction nucleotides: 4. Germline loops: CDR1 MNHNS, CDR2 SASEGT. The CDR3 sequence is 15 residues long. The CDR3 nucleotides read TGTGCCAGCAGTGAACTAGCGGGGGGGCCCAACGAGCAGTACTTC. Translating it yields CASSELAGGPNEQYF.

This sequence joins TRBV4-1 and TRBJ2-3; 7 nucleotides agree with TRBD1. Trimming at V came to 0 bases and at J to 1 base, leaving 7 bases not matched to a gene. This CDR3 region has 17 residues. Germline V gene sequence: CDR1 MGHRA, CDR2 YSYEKL. The chain's CDR3 is CASSQDREGGGTDTQYF. DNA for the CDR3: TGCGCCAGCAGCCAAGATCGAGAAGGGGGCGGCACAGATACGCAGTATTTT.

The V call is TRBV30, the J call TRBJ1-6; maybe TRBD1 (5 bases). The CDR3 contains 17 residues. Trimming took off 0 bases at V and 8 bases at J, with 20 bases between the two ends. Per the germline V gene, CDR1 is GTSNPN and CDR2 is SVGIG (reference sequence). CDR3 sequence reads: CAWSVLQGYSGDSPLHF. CDR3 coding DNA: TGTGCCTGGAGTGTACTTCAAGGGTATTCGGGGGATTCACCCCTCCACTTT.

This clonotype was recorded at least ten times. The chain couples TRBV11-2 to TRBJ1-1, with 7 bases aligning to TRBD1. Per the germline V gene, CDR1 is SGHAT and CDR2 is FQNNGV. This CDR3 comprises 15 residues. Trimming cost V 5 bases and J 1 base; bases outside gene matches: 7. CDR3 sequence: CASSNGQVGNTEAFF. DNA for the CDR3: TGTGCCAGCAGCAACGGACAGGTCGGGAACACTGAAGCTTTCTTT.

This clonotype was recorded many times. The chain has TRBV20-1 and TRBJ2-7, with a possible D match to TRBD1 (5 bases). Trimming cost V 1 base and J 4 bases, with 23 bases left between them. CDR1 and CDR2 (germline): DFQATT, SNEGSKA (reference sequence). The CDR3 totals 17 residues. CDR3: CSARGRKTAPRPYEQYF. The CDR3 nucleotides read TGCAGTGCTAGAGGTAGGAAGACAGCGCCCAGGCCATACGAGCAGTACTTC.

This clonotype was observed a few times. The chain links TRBV6-1 to TRBJ1-6; 7 bases line up with TRBD1. CDR3 length equals 15 residues. The germline V gene has CDR1 MNHNS and CDR2 SASEGT. With 2 bases clipped from V and 5 bases from J, the junction kept 3 bases outside the gene matches. CDR3 in amino acids: CASSELGQNNSPLHF. CDR3 nucleotides: TGTGCCAGCAGTGAATTGGGACAGAATAATTCACCCCTCCACTTT.

For this clonotype: A much larger clone differs from this one at a single base, so this may be a read error. CDR3 residues: CSVLSGMAGNTEAFF. CDR3 in DNA: TGCAGCGTCCTTTCGGGAATGGCAGGGAACACTGAAGCTTTCTTT. The chain joins TRBV29-1 to TRBJ1-1; D unresolved. There are 15 residues in the CDR3. Trimming pared 6 bases from V and 1 base from J, leaving 18 bases between. CDR1 and CDR2 from the germline V gene are SQVTM and ANQGSEA.

This clonotype has more than one count but fewer than ten. The chain recombines TRBV5-8 with TRBJ2-7; D gene ambiguous. There are 11 residues in the CDR3. V was shortened by 9 bases and J by 6 bases, with 13 bases between the two germline ends. From germline, CDR1 is SGHTS and CDR2 YDEGEE. This chain's CDR3 is CATRREGEQYF. In DNA, the CDR3 is TGTGCCACCAGAAGGGAAGGCGAGCAGTACTTC.